A selection of T cell receptor beta chains follows, all from one sample in a study of T cell responses to AZD1222 COVID-19 vaccine. Repertoires were generated with immunoSEQ multiplex PCR, while TCRdb's copy carries only in-frame clones and drops some. The sample gives approximately 130,000 clones, roughly 93% of which show up once; approximately 3.1% is in the top ten. This material consisted of peripheral blood, taken on day 0 of AZD1222 vaccination. Receptors were obtained from an adult in good health. Each CDR3 is given with its conserved first and last residue. Fields, in order: D gene, J gene, V gene, clone size, CDR3 protein, CDR3 DNA. D genes are given only for firm matches. Expanded clones get a size class; other rows say once, few or many, or leave the size out.

>TRBD1|TRBJ1-2|TRBV7-8|NA
CASSRSARDRIFGYTF
TGTGCCAGCAGCCGAAGTGCACGGGACAGAATCTTTGGCTACACCTTC
>NA|TRBJ2-5|TRBV28|NA
CASSYPGVQETQYF
TGTGCCAGCAGTTATCCAGGGGTCCAAGAGACCCAGTACTTC
>NA|TRBJ1-1|TRBV3-1/TRBV3-2|NA
CASSQGHSMNTEAFF
TGTGCCAGCAGCCAAGGTCACAGTATGAACACTGAAGCTTTCTTT
>NA|TRBJ2-7|TRBV6-5|NA
CASRREYEQYF
TGTGCCAGCAGGAGGGAGTACGAGCAGTACTTC
>TRBD2|TRBJ2-7|TRBV7-2|NA
CASSSLGLVHEQYF
TGTGCCAGCAGCTCCCTCGGACTAGTTCACGAGCAGTACTTC
>NA|TRBJ1-2|TRBV25-1|NA
CASSAVDRGYNYGYTF
TGTGCCAGCAGTGCCGTCGACAGAGGGTATAACTATGGCTACACCTTC
>TRBD2|TRBJ2-3|TRBV5-1|NA
CASSLGGTRYGTDTQYF
TGCGCCAGCAGCTTGGGTGGGACTAGATACGGCACAGATACGCAGTATTTT
>TRBD1|TRBJ2-1|TRBV5-1|once
CASSLGPPGTGGYNEQFF
TGCGCCAGCAGCCTTGGGCCCCCGGGGACAGGGGGGTACAATGAGCAGTTCTTC
>NA|TRBJ2-3|TRBV27|NA
CASKNMPWDTQYF
TGTGCCAGCAAAAACATGCCTTGGGATACGCAGTATTTT
>NA|TRBJ2-7|TRBV12-3/TRBV12-4|NA
CASSLTTDYEQYF
TGTGCCAGCAGTTTAACCACTGACTACGAGCAGTACTTC
>NA|TRBJ1-3|TRBV7-2|NA
CASSLVGGSAGNTIYF
TGTGCCAGCAGCTTAGTCGGGGGTTCGGCTGGAAACACCATATATTTT
>NA|TRBJ2-3|TRBV4-1|NA
CASSQDWVGTDTQYF
TGCGCCAGCAGCCAAGACTGGGTCGGCACAGATACGCAGTATTTT
>TRBD2|TRBJ2-1|TRBV7-9|NA
CASSFEREGYNNEQFF
TGTGCCAGCAGCTTTGAGCGGGAGGGCTACAACAATGAGCAGTTCTTC
>NA|TRBJ1-2|TRBV5-1|NA
CASIPQGRYTF
TGCGCCAGCATACCACAGGGACGCTACACCTTC
>NA|TRBJ1-4|TRBV28|NA
CASRSGAVEKLFF
TGTGCCAGCAGAAGCGGCGCGGTTGAAAAACTGTTTTTT
>TRBD2|TRBJ2-1|TRBV7-9|NA
CASSLTGRALNEQFF
TGTGCCAGCAGCTTGACCGGGAGGGCCCTTAATGAGCAGTTCTTC
>NA|TRBJ2-1|TRBV19|NA
CASRDYTSSYNEQFF
TGTGCCAGTAGGGACTACACGAGCTCCTACAATGAGCAGTTCTTC
>NA|TRBJ2-7|TRBV19|NA
CASSIGQSYEQYF
TGTGCCAGTAGTATAGGACAGTCCTACGAGCAGTACTTC
>NA|TRBJ2-3|TRBV25-1|NA
CASSEGRAWVDTQYF
TGTGCCAGCAGTGAAGGGCGGGCCTGGGTGGATACGCAGTATTTT
>NA|TRBJ1-1|TRBV12-3/TRBV12-4|few
CASSFSVNTEAFF
TGTGCCAGCAGTTTTTCGGTGAACACTGAAGCTTTCTTT
>TRBD2|TRBJ2-2|TRBV6-5|NA
CASSWGLARTGELFF
TGTGCCAGCAGTTGGGGACTAGCGAGGACCGGGGAGCTGTTTTTT
>NA|TRBJ2-1|TRBV6-1|NA
CASSETRTVNEQFF
TGTGCCAGCAGTGAAACCCGGACAGTTAATGAGCAGTTCTTC
>TRBD1|TRBJ1-4|TRBV7-2|NA
CASSLAAGGVTEKLFF
TGTGCCAGCAGCTTAGCCGCAGGGGGAGTTACTGAAAAACTGTTTTTT
>NA|TRBJ2-2|TRBV2|NA
CASGPETENTGELFF
TGTGCCAGCGGGCCAGAGACAGAGAACACCGGGGAGCTGTTTTTT
>NA|TRBJ1-6|TRBV3-1/TRBV3-2|NA
CASSPGQLNSPLHF
TGTGCCAGCAGCCCAGGGCAGCTTAATTCACCCCTCCACTTT
>NA|TRBJ2-3|TRBV9|once
CASSVEGTSTDTQYF
TGTGCCAGCAGCGTAGAAGGGACTAGCACAGATACGCAGTATTTT
>NA|TRBJ1-1|TRBV30|NA
CAWSGGANTEAFF
TGTGCCTGGAGTGGAGGGGCGAACACTGAAGCTTTCTTT
>NA|TRBJ2-5|TRBV6-5|NA
CATQRGLAQETQYF
TGTGCCACCCAAAGAGGGCTAGCACAAGAGACCCAGTACTTC
>TRBD1|TRBJ1-2|TRBV5-4|NA
CASSLPGTGDILTVYGYTF
TGTGCCAGCAGCTTGCCCGGGACAGGGGATATCCTGACAGTCTATGGCTACACCTTC
>TRBD1|TRBJ1-1|TRBV19|NA
CASSPLSPGQAFKAFF
TGTGCCAGTAGCCCTTTATCCCCGGGACAGGCTTTTAAAGCTTTCTTT
>TRBD1|TRBJ1-3|TRBV5-4|NA
CASSVGGTEPGNTIYF
TGTGCCAGCAGCGTCGGGGGGACAGAGCCTGGAAACACCATATATTTT
>NA|TRBJ1-6|TRBV7-2|NA
CASSLSVGRINSPLHF
TGTGCCAGCAGCTTAAGTGTCGGTCGGATAAATTCACCCCTCCACTTT
>TRBD1|TRBJ2-7|TRBV7-6|NA
CASSPGRTGAVYEQYF
TGTGCCAGCAGCCCTGGGAGGACAGGGGCCGTCTACGAGCAGTACTTC
>NA|TRBJ1-5|TRBV6-5|NA
CASSYEFHGGNQPQHF
TGTGCCAGCAGTTACGAGTTTCATGGGGGCAATCAGCCCCAGCATTTT
>TRBD2|TRBJ2-3|TRBV5-1|NA
CASSVLAGVGSTDTQYF
TGCGCCAGCAGCGTGCTAGCGGGAGTGGGGAGCACAGATACGCAGTATTTT
>NA|TRBJ2-5|TRBV19|NA
CASSIGLGETQYF
TGTGCCAGTAGTATCGGGTTAGGGGAGACCCAGTACTTC
>NA|TRBJ2-7|TRBV28|NA
CASNPETDSYEQYF
TGTGCCAGCAATCCGGAAACGGACTCCTACGAGCAGTACTTC
>NA|TRBJ1-5|TRBV6-1|NA
CASSDAVQPQHF
TGTGCCAGCAGTGATGCAGTCCAGCCCCAGCATTTT
>NA|TRBJ1-3|TRBV15|NA
CATSRDRGSNTIYF
TGTGCCACCAGCAGAGATAGAGGGTCTAACACCATATATTTT
>NA|TRBJ1-1|TRBV5-1|NA
CASSVDGTMNTEAFF
TGCGCCAGCAGCGTGGACGGCACGATGAACACTGAAGCTTTCTTT
>TRBD1|TRBJ1-3|TRBV5-4|NA
CASSLQGTSSGNTIYF
TGTGCCAGCAGCTTACAGGGGACGAGCTCTGGAAACACCATATATTTT
>NA|TRBJ2-7|TRBV10-3|NA
CAISDPGRDRTYEQYF
TGTGCCATCAGTGACCCAGGGCGGGACCGTACCTACGAGCAGTACTTC
>NA|TRBJ2-2|TRBV7-9|few
CASSLVRGLIGELFF
TGTGCCAGCAGCTTGGTACGAGGACTAATCGGGGAGCTGTTTTTT
>TRBD1|TRBJ1-5|TRBV5-1|NA
CASSSTGAGQPQHF
TGCGCCAGCAGCTCTACAGGGGCAGGGCAGCCCCAGCATTTT
>TRBD1|TRBJ1-6|TRBV28|NA
CASSSITGTVYSPLHF
TGTGCCAGCAGTTCAATAACCGGGACAGTTTATTCACCCCTCCACTTT
>TRBD1|TRBJ1-3|TRBV19|NA
CATGQDHSGNTIYF
TGTGCCACTGGACAGGATCACTCTGGAAACACCATATATTTT
>NA|TRBJ2-7|TRBV2|NA
CASRTGTLSYEQYF
TGTGCCAGCAGAACCGGGACACTCTCCTACGAGCAGTACTTC
>NA|TRBJ1-5|TRBV27|NA
CASSYGAPGPQHF
TGTGCCAGCAGTTACGGGGCCCCGGGGCCCCAGCATTTT
>TRBD2|TRBJ2-1|TRBV27|NA
CASSLTSGRASWFDEQFF
TGTGCCAGCAGTTTAACCAGCGGGAGGGCCAGTTGGTTCGATGAGCAGTTCTTC
>NA|TRBJ1-3|TRBV5-4|NA
CASSLDRYSGNTIYF
TGTGCCAGCAGTTTAGACCGTTACTCTGGAAACACCATATATTTT
>NA|TRBJ1-5|TRBV28|NA
CASSPTGSQPQHF
TGTGCCAGCAGCCCAACAGGGTCCCAGCCCCAGCATTTT
>NA|TRBJ1-2|TRBV3-1/TRBV3-2|NA
CASRYQGSGGYTF
TGTGCCAGCAGGTATCAGGGTAGTGGTGGCTACACCTTC